The next 2 T cell receptor beta chains were all read from a single sample in a study of vaccination effects on CD4 cells after COVID-19. The protocol was immunoSEQ multiplex PCR, while the TCRdb copy is restricted to in-frame clones and leaves out a portion. The sample holds about 23,000 clones, roughly two thirds seen once. Sequencing was preceded by expansion of antigen-specific CD4+ T cells with viral peptide pools in the ViraFEST assay. Scientists isolated CD4+ T cells after a roughly 10-day culture period ended. The study found no prior SARS-CoV-2 infection in the vaccine recipients, who tested negative for nucleocapsid antibodies. These receptors have no known antigen. The specimen was CD4+ T cells from PBMCs cultured with SARS-CoV-2 spike peptides, collected before COVID-19 vaccination. The receptors come from a human donor who received a COVID-19 vaccine.

In this sample, this clone is medium-sized. The chain has TRBV10-1 and TRBJ2-2; TRBD2 aligns across 8 bases. Germline CDR1 and CDR2: WNHNN and SYGVQD (reference sequence). The CDR3 is 20 residues long. V was pared by 0 bases and J by 5 bases, with 17 bases of the junction left unmatched. The CDR3: CASSESGLREGRTVTGELFF. The CDR3 bases are TGCGCCAGCAGTGAGTCCGGATTACGGGAGGGCCGAACAGTGACCGGGGAGCTGTTTTTT.

The chain employs TRBV2 and TRBJ1-2; 7 bases match TRBD1. CDR3 length equals 16 residues. With 6 bases clipped from V and 4 bases from J, the junction kept 14 bases outside the gene matches. Per germline, CDR1 SNHLY and CDR2 FYNNEI. Here the CDR3 reads CASRTMGQKIGYGYTF. The CDR3 nucleotides read TGTGCCAGCAGAACGATGGGACAGAAAATCGGCTATGGCTACACCTTC.